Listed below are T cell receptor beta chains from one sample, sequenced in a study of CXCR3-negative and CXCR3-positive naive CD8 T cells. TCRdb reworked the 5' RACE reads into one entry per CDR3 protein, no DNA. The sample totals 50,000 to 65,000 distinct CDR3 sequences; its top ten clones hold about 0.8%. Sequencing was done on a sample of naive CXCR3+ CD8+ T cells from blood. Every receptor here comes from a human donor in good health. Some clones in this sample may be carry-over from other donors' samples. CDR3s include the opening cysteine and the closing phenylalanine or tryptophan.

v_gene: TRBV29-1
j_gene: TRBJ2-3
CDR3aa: CSQSKGPDTQYF

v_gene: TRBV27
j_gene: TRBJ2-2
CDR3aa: CASSRQHGELFF

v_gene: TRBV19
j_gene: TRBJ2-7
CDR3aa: CASSIGAGAYEQCF

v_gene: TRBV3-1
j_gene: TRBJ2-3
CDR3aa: CASSRSPSGSDTQYF

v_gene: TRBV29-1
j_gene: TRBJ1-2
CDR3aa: CSVDRTVLLNGYTF

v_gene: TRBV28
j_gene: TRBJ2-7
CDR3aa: CASRIQGYEQYF

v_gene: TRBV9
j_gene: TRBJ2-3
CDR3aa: CASSDTTSGGRTDTQYF

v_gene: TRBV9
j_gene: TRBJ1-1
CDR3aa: CASSLGQWAGNTEAFF

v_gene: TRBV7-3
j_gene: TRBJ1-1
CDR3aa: CASSLKGYTEAFF

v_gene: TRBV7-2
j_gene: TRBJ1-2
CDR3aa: CASSLALNYGYTF

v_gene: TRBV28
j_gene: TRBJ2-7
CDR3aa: CASSLSRAVSSYEQYF

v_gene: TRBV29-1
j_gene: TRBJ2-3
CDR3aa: CSAEMGTSGTDTQYF

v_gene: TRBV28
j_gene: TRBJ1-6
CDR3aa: CASQTGGGDSPLHF

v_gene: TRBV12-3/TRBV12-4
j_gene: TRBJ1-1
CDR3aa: CASKFSGTGGQAFF

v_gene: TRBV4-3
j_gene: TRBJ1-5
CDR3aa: CASSQEAQNNQPQHF

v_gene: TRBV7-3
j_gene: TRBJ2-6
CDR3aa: CASSSGQARSGANVLTF

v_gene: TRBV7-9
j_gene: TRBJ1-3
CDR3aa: CASSPLGQGTSGNTIYF

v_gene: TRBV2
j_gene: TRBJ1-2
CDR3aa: CASSEYGTGDVYGYTF

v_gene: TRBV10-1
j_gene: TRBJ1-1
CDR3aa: CASSASGQSEAFF

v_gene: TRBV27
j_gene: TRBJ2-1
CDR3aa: CASSFVAGNEQFF

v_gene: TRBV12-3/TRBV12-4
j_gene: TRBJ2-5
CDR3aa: CASSSPGAQETQYF

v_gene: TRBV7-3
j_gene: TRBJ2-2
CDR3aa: CASSLRDSGQENTGELFF

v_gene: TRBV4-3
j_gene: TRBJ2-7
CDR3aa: CASSQAWDGDEQYF

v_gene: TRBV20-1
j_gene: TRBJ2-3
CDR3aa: CSVRGDLEPDTQYF

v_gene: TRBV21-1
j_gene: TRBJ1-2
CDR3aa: CASSKEGQKVGYGYTF

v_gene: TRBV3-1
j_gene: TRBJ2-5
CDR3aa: CASSPALGQETQYF

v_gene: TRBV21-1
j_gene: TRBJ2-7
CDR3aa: CASSKPGTGRGERYF

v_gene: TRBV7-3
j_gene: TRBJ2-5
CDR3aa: CASSAVTGGDQYF

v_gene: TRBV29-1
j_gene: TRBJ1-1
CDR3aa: CSVKGQGAGGLTEAFF

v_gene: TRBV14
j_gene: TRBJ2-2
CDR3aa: CASSQEWNTWELFF

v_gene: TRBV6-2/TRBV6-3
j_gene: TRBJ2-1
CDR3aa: CASSVGLVHEQFF

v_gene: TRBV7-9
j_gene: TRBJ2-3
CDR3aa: CASTPVQFGTDTQYF

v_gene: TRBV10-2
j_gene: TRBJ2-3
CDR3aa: CASRRTEASTDTQYF

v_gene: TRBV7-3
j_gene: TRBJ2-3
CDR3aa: CASSSYLTSGGEIGDTQYF

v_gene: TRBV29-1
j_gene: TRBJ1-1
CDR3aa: CSAATGAEAFF

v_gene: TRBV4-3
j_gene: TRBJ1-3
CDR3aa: CASSPSGSGNTIYF

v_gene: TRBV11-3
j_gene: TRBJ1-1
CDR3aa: CASSLGGQFEAFF

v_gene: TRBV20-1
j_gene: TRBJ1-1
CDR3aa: CSARVPHRGNTEAFF

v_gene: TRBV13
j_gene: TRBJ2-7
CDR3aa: CASSSGDSYEQYF

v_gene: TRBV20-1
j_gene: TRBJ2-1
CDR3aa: CSAPGLSEQFF

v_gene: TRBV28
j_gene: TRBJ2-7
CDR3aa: CASSAERLYEQYF

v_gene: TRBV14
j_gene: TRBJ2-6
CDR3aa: CASSPLDRSGANVLTF

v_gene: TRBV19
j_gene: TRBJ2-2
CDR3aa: CASREPGQVTGELFF

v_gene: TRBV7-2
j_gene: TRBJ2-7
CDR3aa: CASSLARGGEKSYEQYF

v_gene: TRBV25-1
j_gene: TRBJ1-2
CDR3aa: CASSESGMGRDFEGYGYTF

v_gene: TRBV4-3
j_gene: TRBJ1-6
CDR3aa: CASSPGLFVALHF

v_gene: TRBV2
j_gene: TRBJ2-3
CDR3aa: CASTGLAGTTDTQYF

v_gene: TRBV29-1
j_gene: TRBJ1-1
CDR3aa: CSVPGGAEAFF

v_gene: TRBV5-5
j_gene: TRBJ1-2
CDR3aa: CASSLLGENYGYTF

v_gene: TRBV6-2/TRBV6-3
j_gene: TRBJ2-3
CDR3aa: CASSYFSRVIDTQYF

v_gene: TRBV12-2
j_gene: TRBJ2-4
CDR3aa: CASRFPLGTKNIQYF

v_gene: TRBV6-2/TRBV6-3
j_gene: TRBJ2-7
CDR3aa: CASESLSYEQYF

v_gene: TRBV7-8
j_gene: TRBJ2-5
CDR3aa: CASSYYPGGFGETQYF

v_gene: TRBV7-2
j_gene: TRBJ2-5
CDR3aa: CASSLGGVAAGLETQYF

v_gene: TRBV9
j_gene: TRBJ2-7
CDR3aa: CASSQTGTPIYEQYF

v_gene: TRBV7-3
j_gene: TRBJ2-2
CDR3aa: CASSLAGVPNTGELFF

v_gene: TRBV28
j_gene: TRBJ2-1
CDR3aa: CASSSNFLASSSYNEQFF